The rows below give T cell receptor beta chains drawn from one sample of a study of T cell changes during pregnancy in multiple sclerosis. Method: immunoSEQ multiplex PCR; TCRdb's copy keeps in-frame clones and lacks some. The sample shows 70,000 to 95,000 clones, over 85% of them seen only once. Sequences were derived from peripheral blood, sampled in the first trimester of pregnancy. All receptors come from a female donor with multiple sclerosis, enrolled in a pregnancy study. The CDR3 runs from the conserved cysteine through the conserved F or W. The D gene is left open where the match is weak. Clone size is not always given. Where it is, it says once, few, many or a class for expanded clones.

v_call	d_call	j_call	clone_size	cdr3_aa	cdr3_nt
TRBV6-5	-	TRBJ1-2	-	CASRLTGLGGYTF	TGTGCCAGCAGACTAACAGGGTTGGGCGGCTACACCTTC
TRBV14	TRBD2	TRBJ2-5	-	CASSRSGGAVTETQYF	TGTGCCAGCAGCCGTAGCGGGGGGGCTGTCACGGAGACCCAGTACTTC
TRBV9	TRBD1	TRBJ2-5	-	CASSGTGVETQYF	TGTGCCAGCAGCGGGACAGGGGTCGAGACCCAGTACTTC
TRBV25-1	TRBD1	TRBJ2-3	-	CASSFPGQGGDTQYF	TGTGCCAGCAGTTTCCCGGGACAGGGGGGAGATACGCAGTATTTT
TRBV5-1	TRBD1	TRBJ1-5	-	CASSSGTGGTPQHF	TGCGCCAGCAGCTCCGGGACAGGCGGAACGCCCCAGCATTTT
TRBV6-1	-	TRBJ1-1	-	CASSAVQNTEAFF	TGTGCCAGCAGTGCGGTTCAGAACACTGAAGCTTTCTTT
TRBV7-2	-	TRBJ2-1	-	CASSPRQGGNGEQFF	TGTGCCAGCAGCCCCCGACAGGGAGGAAACGGCGAGCAGTTCTTC
TRBV2	-	TRBJ1-1	-	CASSTGNTEAFF	TGTGCCAGCAGTACAGGGAACACTGAAGCTTTCTTT
TRBV6-1	-	TRBJ2-7	-	CASSEALVAGHEQYF	TGTGCCAGCAGTGAGGCCCTCGTGGCGGGGCACGAGCAGTACTTC
TRBV7-2	-	TRBJ1-5	-	CATAWGLNQPQHF	TGTGCCACCGCTTGGGGCCTCAATCAGCCCCAGCATTTT
TRBV6-5	TRBD1	TRBJ2-1	-	CASSYLYRGEGAKQFF	TGTGCCAGCAGTTACCTATACAGGGGGGAAGGGGCCAAACAGTTCTTC
TRBV21-1	-	TRBJ2-1	-	CASSKGLADNEQFF	TGTGCCAGCAGCAAAGGACTAGCGGACAATGAGCAGTTCTTC
TRBV11-2	-	TRBJ1-2	-	CASSLGRFYGYTF	TGTGCCAGCAGCTTAGGGCGGTTCTATGGCTACACCTTC
TRBV6-1	-	TRBJ2-5	-	CASVRGGGETQYF	TGTGCCAGCGTCCGCGGAGGTGGGGAGACCCAGTACTTC
TRBV7-8	TRBD1	TRBJ1-6	-	CASSLGQQNSPLHF	TGTGCCAGCAGCCTGGGACAGCAAAATTCACCCCTCCACTTT
TRBV5-1	-	TRBJ1-1	-	CASSYPGGPTEAFF	TGCGCCAGCAGCTACCCTGGCGGCCCCACTGAAGCTTTCTTT
TRBV2	-	TRBJ2-1	-	CASSEGASYNEQFF	TGTGCCAGCAGTGAAGGCGCGTCCTACAATGAGCAGTTCTTC
TRBV5-6	-	TRBJ2-7	-	CASSLSGEQYF	TGTGCCAGCAGCCTGTCGGGCGAGCAGTACTTC
TRBV5-1	-	TRBJ2-2	once	CASRQDRITGELFF	TGCGCCAGCAGACAGGACAGAATCACCGGGGAGCTGTTTTTT
TRBV7-3	-	TRBJ2-1	-	CASSLRASVVSYNEQFF	TGTGCCAGCAGCTTAAGGGCGTCGGTGGTCTCCTACAATGAGCAGTTCTTC
TRBV7-9	-	TRBJ2-3	-	CASRLTGASTDTQYF	TGTGCCAGCAGATTAACAGGCGCTAGCACAGATACGCAGTATTTT
TRBV19	-	TRBJ1-5	-	CASSIGESNQPQHF	TGTGCCAGTAGTATTGGGGAGAGCAATCAGCCCCAGCATTTT
TRBV5-4	TRBD2	TRBJ2-3	once	CASSNLHSSGGSTDTQYF	TGTGCCAGCAGTAACCTACACTCTAGCGGGGGAAGCACAGATACGCAGTATTTT
TRBV6-5	-	TRBJ2-1	-	CATLRDSYNEQFF	TGTGCCACCCTCCGCGACTCCTACAATGAGCAGTTCTTC
TRBV9	-	TRBJ2-3	-	CASSVEGDVRTDTQYF	TGTGCCAGCAGCGTAGAGGGGGACGTTCGGACAGATACGCAGTATTTT
TRBV6-1	-	TRBJ1-3	-	CASSGERRAGSGNTIYF	TGTGCCAGCAGTGGAGAGCGGAGGGCAGGATCAGGAAACACCATATATTTT